One sample yielded the 27 T cell receptor beta chains listed below, sequenced in a study of CD8+ T cells in alopecia areata. The treatment denotes: oral pan-JAK inhibitor, 5-10 mg twice daily. In each case, RNA was isolated and then reverse transcribed into cDNA as the sequencing template. TCRdb keeps only in-frame clones here, not all; method: immunoSEQ multiplex PCR. The table records roughly 99,000 clones, roughly 89% of them present only once. The starting material was CD8+ T cells sorted from blood, obtained at week 24, from a patient treated with tofacitinib. Receptor source: a human donor with alopecia areata.

This sequence joins TRBV27 and TRBJ2-2, with 10 bases fitting TRBD2. The germline V gene encodes CDR1 MNHEY and CDR2 SMNVEV (reference sequence). The CDR3 spans 17 residues. The ends lost 3 bases at V and 5 bases at J; junction bases unmatched: 9. CDR3 coding DNA: TGTGCCAGCAGTTTGATAGCGGGGGGAATTGGGACCGGGGAGCTGTTTTTT. Protein product: CASSLIAGGIGTGELFF.

This sequence joins TRBV4-1 and TRBJ2-1; D not certain. Germline lookup yields CDR1 MGHRA and CDR2 YSYEKL. This CDR3 spans 14 amino acids. With 3 bases removed from V and 4 bases from J, the gap between germline ends came to 10 bases. The CDR3: CASSHLSTYNEQFF. The CDR3 DNA follows: TGCGCCAGCAGCCACCTATCCACTTACAATGAGCAGTTCTTC.

The chain employs TRBV4-1 and TRBJ2-3; no clear D gene. The germline CDR1 and CDR2 sequences are MGHRA and YSYEKL. Trimming cost V 3 bases and J 5 bases, with 9 bases left between them. There are 13 residues in the CDR3. The CDR3 bases are TGCGCCAGCAGCCATCCAACCCGAGATACGCAGTATTTT. Its protein product is CASSHPTRDTQYF.

V usage is TRBV4-2 and J usage is TRBJ2-7, with 8 positions matching TRBD1. Germline CDR1 LGHNA, CDR2 YNFKEQ. The CDR3 is made up of 15 amino acids. The V segment lost 3 bases and the J segment 2 bases; nucleotides outside the gene matches: 6. CDR3 bases: TGTGCCAGCAGCCAGGGTGGACAGGGAACCTACGAGCAGTACTTC. Its translation is CASSQGGQGTYEQYF.

This CDR3 reads CATSREGAPYF. As DNA, the CDR3 is TGTGCCACCAGCAGAGAGGGGGCCCCGTACTTC. V and J are TRBV15 and TRBJ2-7; D perhaps matches TRBD1 (6 bases). V was shortened by 0 bases and J by 12 bases, with 9 bases between the two germline ends. The CDR3 contains 11 residues. Germline lookup yields CDR1 LNHNV and CDR2 YYDKDF (reference sequence).

The chain couples TRBV7-9 to TRBJ2-5; 7 positions match TRBD1. This CDR3 comprises 13 residues. V lost 4 bases, J lost 10 bases, and 9 bases stayed unmatched. Germline V CDR1 and CDR2: SEHNR, FQNEAQ (reference sequence). In DNA, the CDR3 is TGTGCCAGCAGCTCGGACAGGACTGAGGGCCAGTACTTC. This sequence encodes CASSSDRTEGQYF. The full variable domain, in which reference TRBV7-9 and TRBJ2-5 provide the parts outside the CDR3, is DTGVSQNPRHKITKRGQNVTFRCDPISEHNRLYWYRQTLGQGPEFLTYFQNEAQLEKSRLLSDRFSAERPKGSFSTLEIQRTEQGDSAMYLCASSSDRTEGQYFGPGTRLLVL.

This rearrangement joins TRBV4-2 to TRBJ1-6; TRBD1 agrees at 10 bases. The length of the CDR3 is 15 residues. CDR1 is LGHNA, CDR2 YNFKEQ, per germline. The V gene end was trimmed by 3 bases and the J gene end by 10 bases; junction bases not matched to a gene: 6. The CDR3 region has the DNA TGTGCCAGCAGCCATCCGACAGGGGGCAACTCACCCCTCCACTTT. Translated: CASSHPTGGNSPLHF.

In the case of this clone: Other DNA sequences in this specimen translate into the identical CDR3. V usage is TRBV13 and J usage is TRBJ1-5; D unclear. The V end was cut by 3 bases, the J end by 2 bases, with 2 bases between. Germline V gene lookup returns CDR1 PRHDT and CDR2 FYEKMQ (reference sequence). The CDR3 is 12 amino acids. DNA of the CDR3: TGTGCCAGCAGCTTGGGCAATCAGCCCCAGCATTTT. Amino acid sequence: CASSLGNQPQHF.

This sequence joins TRBV29-1 and TRBJ2-5; TRBD1 might be the D (5 bases). CDR1 and CDR2 (germline): SQVTM, ANQGSEA. The CDR3 has 15 residues. V lost 1 base to trimming and J lost 9 bases, with 21 bases between them. The CDR3 protein is CSVEASESRARAQYF. CDR3 coding DNA: TGCAGCGTTGAAGCTTCAGAGTCCAGGGCCAGGGCCCAGTACTTC.

V usage is TRBV6-8 and J usage is TRBJ2-1, with 7 positions matching TRBD2. The ends lost 2 bases at V and 6 bases at J; junction bases unmatched: 1. The CDR3 spans 13 residues. The V gene's germline CDR1 is MNHGY and CDR2 SAAAGT. CDR3 DNA sequence: TGTGCCAGCAGTTACCGCGGGGGCAATGAGCAGTTCTTC. Encoded protein: CASSYRGGNEQFF.

The rearrangement uses TRBV6-6 and TRBJ1-1; no clear D. The CDR3 length is 11 residues. The germline gives CDR1 MNHNY, CDR2 SVGAGI (reference sequence). Trimming left V 6 bases short and J 2 bases short, with 4 bases between. CDR3 loop: CASRFNTEAFF. CDR3 sequence (DNA): TGTGCCAGCAGGTTTAACACTGAAGCTTTCTTT.

This clone was seen a few times. The chain carries TRBV29-1 and TRBJ2-3; 12 bases map to TRBD2. Germline V CDR1 and CDR2: SQVTM, ANQGSEA. There are 17 residues in the CDR3. With V trimmed by 2 bases and J by 2 bases, 8 bases remained unmatched. CDR3 sequence: CSVESWTSGEATDTQYF. The CDR3 DNA sequence: TGCAGCGTTGAATCCTGGACTAGCGGGGAGGCCACAGATACGCAGTATTTT.

The V call is TRBV30, the J call TRBJ2-5; D is undetermined. The end of the DNA is better explained by TRBJ2-7, so the J call may be wrong. CDR1 and CDR2 from the germline V gene are GTSNPN and SVGIG (reference sequence). This CDR3 contains 16 residues. CDR3 sequence: CAWSGTLGGPGYEQYF. The DNA of the CDR3 is TGTGCCTGGAGTGGGACCCTTGGTGGACCTGGGTACGAGCAGTACTTC.

This chain connects TRBV6-4 to TRBJ2-2; 8 bases fit TRBD1. From germline, CDR1 is MRHNA and CDR2 SNTAGT. The CDR3 sequence is 14 residues long. V was pared by 8 bases and J by 3 bases, with 5 bases of the junction left unmatched. CDR3 sequence: CASGGQGDTGELFF. DNA for the CDR3: TGTGCCAGCGGTGGACAGGGAGACACCGGGGAGCTGTTTTTT.

This chain connects TRBV9 to TRBJ2-2; 8 positions agree with TRBD2. This CDR3 spans 18 amino acids. Losses at the gene ends were 0 bases for V and 4 bases for J; bases not matched to a gene: 11. Germline assignment: CDR1 SGDLS and CDR2 YYNGEE. DNA of the CDR3: TGTGCCAGCAGCGTAGCGGGATCGGGACTAGAGGTCACCGGGGAGCTGTTTTTT. This sequence encodes CASSVAGSGLEVTGELFF.

The chain uses TRBV30 and TRBJ1-1; D gene ambiguous. V lost 6 bases and J 0 bases, leaving 5 bases between the germline ends. From germline, CDR1 is GTSNPN and CDR2 SVGIG (reference sequence). This CDR3 region has 11 residues. CDR3: CACFLNTEAFF. In DNA form, the CDR3 reads TGTGCCTGCTTCCTGAACACTGAAGCTTTCTTT.

The gene calls are TRBV30 and TRBJ2-1; 8 bases map to TRBD2. Germline CDR1 reads GTSNPN; CDR2 reads SVGIG (reference sequence). V lost 0 bases, J lost 4 bases, and 5 bases stayed unmatched. The CDR3 is 15 amino acids. The DNA of the CDR3 is TGTGCCTGGAGTGTAGGAGCGGGGGCGTACAATGAGCAGTTCTTC. Its protein product is CAWSVGAGAYNEQFF.

The gene calls are TRBV4-1 and TRBJ2-7, with TRBD1 as a possible D gene (6 bases). In germline, CDR1 is MGHRA, CDR2 YSYEKL. V lost 2 bases and J 2 bases, leaving 10 bases between the germline ends. CDR3 length: 14 residues. CDR3 sequence: CASSQYTGTYEQYF. DNA for the CDR3: TGCGCCAGCAGCCAATATACAGGGACCTACGAGCAGTACTTC.

The rearrangement uses TRBV9 and TRBJ2-1, with 7 bases aligning to TRBD1. Unmatched junction bases numbered 8, after V lost 6 bases and J lost 8 bases. The CDR3 totals 13 residues. Germline V CDR1 and CDR2: SGDLS, YYNGEE. The CDR3 spells CASTPLGGDEQFF. CDR3 nucleotide sequence: TGTGCCAGCACCCCCCTAGGGGGCGATGAGCAGTTCTTC.

A remark on this clone: Compared with germline, one end of the junction differs, possibly owing to a read error. V and J are TRBV7-9 and TRBJ2-1; 9 nucleotides align to TRBD2. Germline V lookup: CDR1 SEHNR, CDR2 FQNEAQ (reference sequence). The CDR3 runs to 14 residues. CDR3 sequence reads: CASSVAGVYNEQFF. The CDR3 nucleotides are TGTGCCAGCAGCGTAGCGGGGGTATACAATGAGCAGTTCTTC.

This clone was detected only once. This chain connects TRBV18 to TRBJ2-7; D not certain. CDR1 is KGHSH and CDR2 is LQKENI in the germline V gene. The CDR3 sequence is 14 residues long. Trimming left V 6 bases short and J 0 bases short, with 12 bases between. CDR3 nucleotides: TGTGCCAGCTCTGGACGGCCTCACTCCTACGAGCAGTACTTC. As protein: CASSGRPHSYEQYF.

This chain joins TRBV5-1 and TRBJ2-7; D not resolved. V dropped 4 bases and J dropped 0 bases, with 11 bases sitting between them. Germline CDR1 and CDR2: SGHRS and YFSETQ. This CDR3 contains 14 residues. The CDR3 DNA reads TGCGCCAGCAGCATAGGTTACAGCTCCTACGAGCAGTACTTC. Its translation: CASSIGYSSYEQYF. Filled out from reference TRBV5-1 and TRBJ2-7, the complete variable domain reads KAGVTQTPRYLIKTRGQQVTLSCSPISGHRSVSWYQQTPGQGLQFLFEYFSETQRNKGNFPGRFSGRQFSNSRSEMNVSTLELGDSALYLCASSIGYSSYEQYFGPGTRLTVT.

The chain has TRBV6-5 and TRBJ2-7; no firm D call. CDR1 MNHEY and CDR2 SVGAGI come from the germline V gene. The CDR3 is made up of 14 amino acids. The V end lost 1 base, the J end lost 1 base, and 8 bases lay between the germline ends. CDR3 in DNA: TGTGCCAGCAGTTACTTCCAGGAATCCTACGAGCAGTACTTC. Translated, it gives CASSYFQESYEQYF.

The chain employs TRBV7-9 and TRBJ1-2; tentatively, D is TRBD1 (6 bases). V lost 1 base and J lost 3, with 15 bases in between. Germline CDR1 and CDR2: SEHNR and FQNEAQ (reference sequence). CDR3 length: 16 amino acids. CDR3 sequence: CASSLGNRDIYYGYTF. The CDR3 region has the DNA TGTGCCAGCAGCTTAGGAAACCGGGACATATACTATGGCTACACCTTC.

The rearrangement joins TRBV7-2 to TRBJ2-1, with D hard to call. The germline V and J ends were trimmed by 1 base and 2 bases, with 9 bases remaining between them. This CDR3 has 15 residues. Germline V CDR1 and CDR2: SGHTA, FQGNSA. The CDR3, as DNA: TGTGCCAGCAGCTTAGGAGAGAACCCCTACAATGAGCAGTTCTTC. It is translated as CASSLGENPYNEQFF.

This rearrangement joins TRBV2 to TRBJ2-7; TRBD1 agrees at 7 bases. Germline V gene data show CDR1 as SNHLY and CDR2 as FYNNEI. V lost 3 bases, J lost 1 base, and 12 bases stayed unmatched. The CDR3 has 17 amino acids. The CDR3, as DNA: TGTGCCAGCAGTGATGACCCCGGAGGACAGGTTTCCTACGAGCAGTACTTC. Translated, it gives CASSDDPGGQVSYEQYF.

V gene TRBV6-5 combines with J gene TRBJ2-1, with D perhaps matching TRBD2 (5 bases). CDR3 length equals 15 residues. V lost 6 bases and J 0 bases, leaving 12 bases between the germline ends. Germline V gives CDR1 MNHEY, CDR2 SVGAGI. The CDR3 DNA follows: TGTGCCAGCAGCAACTCGGGGAGCTCCTACAATGAGCAGTTCTTC. Protein sequence: CASSNSGSSYNEQFF.